This T cell receptor beta chain is from a study of CD8+ T cells in alopecia areata. Germline V gene sequence: CDR1 MNHEY, CDR2 SMNVEV (reference sequence). The J segment lost 5 bases and the V segment lost 6 bases, leaving 4 bases of the junction unmatched. This CDR3 is 13 amino acids long. The treatment is: oral pan-JAK inhibitor, 5-10 mg twice daily. Isolated RNA was reverse transcribed into cDNA used as the sequencing template. Libraries were prepared by immunoSEQ multiplex PCR; TCRdb keeps only in-frame clonotypes and omits some of them. The sample comprises roughly 210,000 clones, around two fifths of which are singletons, and about 2.4% rests with the top ten.

The specimen comprised CD4+ T cells sorted from blood, sampled at approximately week 36, from a patient treated with tofacitinib. The clonotype originates from a human donor with alopecia areata. The chain employs TRBV27 and TRBJ1-2, with TRBD1 identical over 9 bases. The CDR3 coding sequence is TGTGCCAGCAGACCGACAGGGGGGTATGGCTACACCTTC. Translation gives CASRPTGGYGYTF.